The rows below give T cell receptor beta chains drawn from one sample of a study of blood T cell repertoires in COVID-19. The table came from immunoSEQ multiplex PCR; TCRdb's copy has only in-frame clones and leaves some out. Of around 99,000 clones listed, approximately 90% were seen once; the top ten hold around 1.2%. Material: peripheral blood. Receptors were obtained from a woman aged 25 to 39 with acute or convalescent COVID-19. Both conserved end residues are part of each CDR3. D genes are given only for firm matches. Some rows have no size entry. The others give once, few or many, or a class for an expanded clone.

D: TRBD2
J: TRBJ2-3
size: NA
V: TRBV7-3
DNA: TGTGCCAGCAGCCCATATCATTTCGGGGGGGCCGCAGATACGCAGTATTTT
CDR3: CASSPYHFGGAADTQYF

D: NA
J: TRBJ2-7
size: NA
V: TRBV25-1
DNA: TGTGCCTTCAAGGGCCTAACTAGAATTTACGAGCAGTACTTC
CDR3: CAFKGLTRIYEQYF

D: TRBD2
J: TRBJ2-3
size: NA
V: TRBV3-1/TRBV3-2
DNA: TGTGCCAGCAGCCACCTCCCCCTTCTAGCGGGAGGACGGGAAGATACGCAGTATTTT
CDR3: CASSHLPLLAGGREDTQYF

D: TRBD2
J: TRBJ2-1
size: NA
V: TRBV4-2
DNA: TGTGCCAGCAGCCAAGATCCAGCGGGAACGTACAATGAGCAGTTCTTC
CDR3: CASSQDPAGTYNEQFF

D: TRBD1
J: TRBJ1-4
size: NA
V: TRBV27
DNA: TGTGCCAGCAGTTTAGGGACAGGGGGACTACCGGAAAAACTGTTTTTT
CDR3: CASSLGTGGLPEKLFF

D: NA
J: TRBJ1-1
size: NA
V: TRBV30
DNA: TGTGCCTGGAGTCCACCGGGACAAGGCGAGAACACTGAAGCTTTCTTT
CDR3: CAWSPPGQGENTEAFF

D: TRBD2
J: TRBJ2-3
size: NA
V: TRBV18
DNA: TGTGCCAGCTCACCCTCGGGACTATCAGGAGATACGCAGTATTTT
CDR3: CASSPSGLSGDTQYF

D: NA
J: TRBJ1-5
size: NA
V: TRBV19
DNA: TGTGCCAGTAGTGGAAGACACAATCAGCCCCAGCATTTT
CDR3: CASSGRHNQPQHF

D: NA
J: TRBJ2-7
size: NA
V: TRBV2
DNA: TGTGCCAGCAGACCGGACACCCACTACGAGCAGTACTTC
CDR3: CASRPDTHYEQYF

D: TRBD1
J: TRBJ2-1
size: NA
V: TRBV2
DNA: TGTGCCAGCAGTGTTGAGGGGGCGGGCAATGAGCAGTTCTTC
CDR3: CASSVEGAGNEQFF

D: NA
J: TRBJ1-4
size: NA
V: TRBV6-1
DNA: TGTGCCAGCAGTGAAGGGGCAAAAAGTAAACTGTTTTTT
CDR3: CASSEGAKSKLFF

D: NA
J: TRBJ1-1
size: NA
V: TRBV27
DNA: TGTGCCAGCACTTTGTCCCGGACAGCGAACACTGAAGCTTTCTTT
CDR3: CASTLSRTANTEAFF

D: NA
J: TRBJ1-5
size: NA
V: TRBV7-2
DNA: TGTGCCAGCAGCTTAGGGGCCTCCCCGGGGAGCAATCAGCCCCAGCATTTT
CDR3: CASSLGASPGSNQPQHF

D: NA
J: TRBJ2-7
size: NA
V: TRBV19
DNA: TGTGCCAGTGGCTCCACCTACGAGCAGTACTTC
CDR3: CASGSTYEQYF

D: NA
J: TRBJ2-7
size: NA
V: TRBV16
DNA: TGTGCCAGCAGCCAATCCCGGACAGCCTACGAGCAGTACTTC
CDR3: CASSQSRTAYEQYF

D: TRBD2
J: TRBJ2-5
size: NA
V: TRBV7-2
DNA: TGTGCCAGCACCGGGACTAGGAGGACCCAGTACTTC
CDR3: CASTGTRRTQYF

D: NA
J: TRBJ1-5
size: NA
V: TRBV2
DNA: TGTGCCAGCAGTTTACCTGACAGGATACCACCCCAGCATTTT
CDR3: CASSLPDRIPPQHF

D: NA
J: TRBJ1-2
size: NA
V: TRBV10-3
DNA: TGTGCCATCCTTAAGGGGGACCCAGGTCGAATAAGCGGCTACACCTTC
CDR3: CAILKGDPGRISGYTF

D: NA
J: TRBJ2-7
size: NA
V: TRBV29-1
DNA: TGCAGCGTTGATAGGAGGCCCCGCGAGCAGTACTTC
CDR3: CSVDRRPREQYF

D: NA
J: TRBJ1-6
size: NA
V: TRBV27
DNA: TGTGCCAGCAGGATCGCCCGGACAGTGTATAATTCACCCCTCCACTTT
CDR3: CASRIARTVYNSPLHF

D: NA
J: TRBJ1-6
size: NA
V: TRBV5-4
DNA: TGTGCCAGCAGCCGGGCCCTCCACTTT
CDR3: CASSRALHF

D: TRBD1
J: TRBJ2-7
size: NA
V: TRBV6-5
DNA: TGTGCCAGCAGTTATACCGGGACAGAGCTCTACGAGCAGTACTTC
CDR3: CASSYTGTELYEQYF

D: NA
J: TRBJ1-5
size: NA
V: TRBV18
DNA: TGTGCCAGCTCACCAGGGAGGGAAAATCAGCCCCAGCATTTT
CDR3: CASSPGRENQPQHF

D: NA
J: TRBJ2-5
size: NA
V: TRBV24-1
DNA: TGTGCCACCAGTGACCGGGGACACCCCCCGGAGACCCAGTACTTC
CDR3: CATSDRGHPPETQYF

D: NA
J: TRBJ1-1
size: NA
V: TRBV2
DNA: TGTGCCAGCAGTGAAAGGAGCACTGAAGCTTTCTTT
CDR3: CASSERSTEAFF

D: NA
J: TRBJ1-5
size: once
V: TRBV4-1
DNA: TGCGCCAGCAGCCAAGAGGGCAGGGTTAATCAGCCCCAGCATTTT
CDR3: CASSQEGRVNQPQHF